The 23 T cell receptor beta chains in this list originate from one sample, sequenced in a study of graft-versus-host responses after intestinal transplantation. Using immunoSEQ multiplex PCR, the repertoire was profiled, and TCRdb retains in-frame clones only, with some absent. The table shows some 13,000 clones, with around four fifths occurring only once. The sequencing here drew on PBMCs, taken roughly 19 weeks after transplant. The receptors here all came from a human patient who received an intestinal transplant, so some T cells may come from the graft donor.

The chain uses TRBV5-1 and TRBJ2-1; tentatively, D is TRBD1 (5 bases). The CDR3 has 13 residues. CDR1 SGHRS and CDR2 YFSETQ come from the germline V gene. V was clipped by 4 bases and J by 8 bases, with 13 bases between them. As DNA, the CDR3 is TGCGCCAGCAGCCTGCAGGGTGGTGATGAGCAGTTCTTC. Translating gives CASSLQGGDEQFF.

The chain has TRBV7-3 and TRBJ1-2; D is unresolved. This CDR3 is 13 amino acids long. The V gene lost 2 bases and the J gene lost 2 bases, with 6 bases spanning the gap. Germline-derived CDR1 and CDR2 are SGHTA and FQGTGA. The CDR3 protein is CASSLDQNYGYTF. As DNA, the CDR3 is TGTGCCAGCAGCTTAGACCAGAACTATGGCTACACCTTC.

The CDR3 DNA reads as TGTGCCAGCAGTCTCCCGGACAGACCCTATGGCTACACCTTC. This gives the protein CASSLPDRPYGYTF. V and J are TRBV27 and TRBJ1-2, with a weak D call TRBD1 (6 bases). CDR1 and CDR2 from the germline V gene are MNHEY and SMNVEV (reference sequence). This CDR3 has 14 residues. V lost 5 bases and J lost 4, with 14 bases in between.

The chain uses TRBV6-4 and TRBJ2-1, with a possible D match to TRBD1 (6 bases). The CDR3 is 13 residues long. Per germline, CDR1 MRHNA and CDR2 SNTAGT. Trimming shortened V by 4 bases and J by 2 bases, and 6 bases separated the two germline ends. CDR3 amino acids: CASSGTAYNEQFF. CDR3 nucleotides: TGTGCCAGCAGTGGGACAGCCTACAATGAGCAGTTCTTC.

This rearrangement joins TRBV28 to TRBJ2-3; 9 bases map to TRBD1. Germline values: CDR1 MDHEN, CDR2 SYDVKM. Trimming cost V 10 bases and J 4 bases; bases outside gene matches: 9. The CDR3 is made up of 14 amino acids. The CDR3 here is CATGDRDGADTQYF. CDR3 coding DNA: TGTGCCACCGGGGACAGGGATGGAGCAGATACGCAGTATTTT.

This clone was counted only a few times. The V gene is TRBV6-6, the J gene TRBJ1-1; D remains unclear. Germline CDR1 MNHNY, CDR2 SVGAGI (reference sequence). The CDR3 is made up of 15 amino acids. V was trimmed by 6 bases and J by 1 base, leaving 15 bases between them. This CDR3 is CASSHTPGPNTEAFF. The CDR3 bases are TGTGCCAGCAGCCACACTCCCGGCCCGAACACTGAAGCTTTCTTT.

V gene TRBV7-6 combines with J gene TRBJ2-1; the match to TRBD2 covers 8 bases. With 5 bases clipped from V and 6 bases from J, the junction kept 21 bases outside the gene matches. The CDR3 is 19 residues long. CDR1 SGHVS and CDR2 FNYEAQ come from the germline V gene. CDR3 sequence (DNA): TGTGCCAGCAGCGAGTGGACTAGCTTAGGAGCCTGGGTGGTCAATGAGCAGTTCTTC. This gives the protein CASSEWTSLGAWVVNEQFF.

The rearrangement links TRBV11-3 to TRBJ2-1; D possibly corresponds to TRBD2 (5 bases). V lost 5 bases and J lost 8, with 10 bases in between. The CDR3 has 12 residues. The V gene's germline CDR1 is SGHNT and CDR2 YENEEA. CDR3 protein: CASSGGGDEQFF. The CDR3 DNA follows: TGTGCCAGCAGCGGCGGAGGTGATGAGCAGTTCTTC.

The V and J genes are TRBV4-2 and TRBJ2-7; the D call may be TRBD1 or TRBD2 (5 bases each). The V gene lost 0 bases and the J gene lost 7 bases, with 16 bases spanning the gap. Germline V lookup: CDR1 LGHNA, CDR2 YNFKEQ. CDR3 length: 15 residues. The CDR3 nucleotides read TGTGCCAGCAGCCAAGAGGGGACCGACTCTCTAGAGCAGTACTTC. Its protein product is CASSQEGTDSLEQYF.

V and J are TRBV7-2 and TRBJ2-7, with D perhaps TRBD2 (6 bases). Per germline, CDR1 SGHTA and CDR2 FQGNSA. This CDR3 contains 16 residues. Trimming took off 5 bases at V and 4 bases at J, with 21 bases between the two ends. In nucleotides, the CDR3 is TGTGCCAGCAGCCATCGCGGGGCCTACCGGCCATACGAGCAGTACTTC. This sequence encodes CASSHRGAYRPYEQYF.

This clone was seen only once. The V gene is TRBV19, the J gene TRBJ1-5, with TRBD1 as a possible D gene (6 bases). The germline V gene encodes CDR1 LNHDA and CDR2 SQIVND (reference sequence). The CDR3 runs to 13 residues. V lost 10 bases and J 4 bases, leaving 14 bases between the germline ends. CDR3 region: CATAGTINQPQHF. In DNA, the CDR3 is TGTGCCACCGCCGGGACAATAAATCAGCCCCAGCATTTT.

V is TRBV7-2 and J is TRBJ1-2; D call uncertain. The V gene's germline CDR1 is SGHTA and CDR2 FQGNSA. V was pared by 2 bases and J by 5 bases, with 18 bases between. The CDR3 runs to 16 residues. Written as DNA, the CDR3 is TGTGCCAGCAGCTTAATAGCCCCAGAATTAGGGTATGGCTACACCTTC. This codes for CASSLIAPELGYGYTF. Drawing the rest from reference TRBV7-2 and TRBJ1-2, the complete variable domain is GAGVSQSPSNKVTEKGKDVELRCDPISGHTALYWYRQSLGQGLEFLIYFQGNSAPDKSGLPSDRFSAERTGGSVSTLTIQRTQQEDSAVYLCASSLIAPELGYGYTFGSGTRLTVV.

The chain employs TRBV29-1 and TRBJ1-2; 7 bases are shared with TRBD1. V was pared by 2 bases and J by 8 bases, with 11 bases of the junction left unmatched. The CDR3 covers 14 residues. The germline CDR1 and CDR2 sequences are SQVTM and ANQGSEA. The CDR3 loop reads CSVESRTGPGGYTF. The CDR3 DNA is TGCAGCGTTGAAAGTCGGACAGGCCCGGGGGGCTACACCTTC.

The chain has TRBV11-3 and TRBJ2-7; TRBD2 agrees at 8 bases. CDR3 length: 14 amino acids. From germline, CDR1 is SGHNT and CDR2 YENEEA. V shed 0 bases, J shed 7 bases, and the junction held 5 bases outside the gene matches. The CDR3 DNA is TGTGCCAGCAGCTTAGAACTAGCGGTGTGGGAGCAGTACTTC. Translated: CASSLELAVWEQYF. Based on the CDR3 plus reference TRBV11-3 and TRBJ2-7, the full variable domain is EAGVVQSPRYKIIEKKQPVAFWCNPISGHNTLYWYLQNLGQGPELLIRYENEEAVDDSQLPKDRFSAERLKGVDSTLKIQPAELGDSAVYLCASSLELAVWEQYFGPGTRLTVT.

The V call is TRBV2, the J call TRBJ1-4; possible D gene TRBD1, 5 bases. V was trimmed by 2 bases and J by 8 bases, leaving 12 bases between them. There are 14 residues in the CDR3. Per germline, CDR1 SNHLY and CDR2 FYNNEI. The CDR3 loop reads CASSEQGQGEKLFF. The CDR3 bases are TGTGCCAGCAGTGAACAGGGCCAGGGAGAAAAACTGTTTTTT.

In this sample, this clone turned up once. V gene TRBV5-1 combines with J gene TRBJ1-3; D gene ambiguous. This CDR3 is built from 16 residues. Trimming shortened V by 3 bases and J by 0 bases, and 13 bases separated the two germline ends. Germline CDR1 and CDR2: SGHRS and YFSETQ. As DNA, the CDR3 is TGCGCCAGCAGCTCGCCCTCGGGTTCCTCTGGAAACACCATATATTTT. This translates into CASSSPSGSSGNTIYF. Drawing the rest from reference TRBV5-1 and TRBJ1-3, the complete variable domain is KAGVTQTPRYLIKTRGQQVTLSCSPISGHRSVSWYQQTPGQGLQFLFEYFSETQRNKGNFPGRFSGRQFSNSRSEMNVSTLELGDSALYLCASSSPSGSSGNTIYFGEGSWLTVV.

V and J are TRBV6-4 and TRBJ2-7; 10 bases map to TRBD1. J gave up 1 base and V 7 bases, and 4 bases lay outside the gene matches. Germline-derived CDR1 and CDR2 are MRHNA and SNTAGT. This CDR3 is 14 amino acids long. The CDR3 is CASTPGQGSYEQYF. The CDR3 region has the DNA TGTGCCAGCACCCCGGGACAGGGGTCCTACGAGCAGTACTTC.

The V and J genes are TRBV5-1 and TRBJ1-1, with D tentatively TRBD1 (5 bases). The CDR3 covers 13 residues. V shed 2 bases and J shed 10 bases, with 15 bases lying between them. CDR1 and CDR2 from the germline V gene are SGHRS and YFSETQ. The CDR3 here is CASSLQAGGAAFF. The CDR3 bases are TGCGCCAGCAGCTTACAAGCTGGGGGTGCAGCTTTCTTT.

This clone occurred a few times. The chain uses TRBV12-5 and TRBJ2-1; 8 nucleotides line up with TRBD2. The germline CDR1 and CDR2 sequences are LGHNT and FRNRAP. The V gene end was trimmed by 5 bases and the J gene end by 0 bases; junction bases not matched to a gene: 6. The CDR3 has 16 residues. In DNA form, the CDR3 reads TGTGCTAGTGGTACTAGCGGATGGAGCTCCTACAATGAGCAGTTCTTC. It encodes CASGTSGWSSYNEQFF.

This clone was counted once. This chain connects TRBV25-1 to TRBJ2-1; 12 nucleotides line up with TRBD2. V gave up 8 bases and J gave up 6 bases; unmatched junction bases: 2. The CDR3 has 13 amino acids. The germline V gene has CDR1 MGHDK and CDR2 SYGVNS. CDR3 DNA: TGTGCCAGCCGACTAGCGGGAGTCAATGAGCAGTTCTTC. As protein: CASRLAGVNEQFF.

V gene TRBV6-5 combines with J gene TRBJ1-1; D is perhaps TRBD1 (5 bases). This CDR3 contains 15 residues. The ends were cut back, 4 bases at V and 1 base at J, with 13 bases in the middle. The germline V gene encodes CDR1 MNHEY and CDR2 SVGAGI. The CDR3 loop is CASSSGGTQNTEAFF. The CDR3 DNA sequence: TGTGCCAGCAGTTCGGGAGGGACTCAGAACACTGAAGCTTTCTTT.

The DNA for the CDR3 is TGTGCCAGCAGACCCTCTCCGGGACAGGTGGAGACCCAGTACTTC. It encodes CASRPSPGQVETQYF. V gene TRBV7-9 combines with J gene TRBJ2-5; the match to TRBD1 covers 8 bases. From germline, CDR1 is SEHNR and CDR2 FQNEAQ (reference sequence). Trimming at V came to 6 bases and at J to 5 bases, leaving 11 bases not matched to a gene. The CDR3 totals 15 residues.

The chain carries TRBV19 and TRBJ2-7; no reliable D call. Looked up from germline, CDR1 is LNHDA and CDR2 is SQIVND (reference sequence). There are 13 residues in the CDR3. Trimming pared 9 bases from V and 3 bases from J, leaving 15 bases between. In nucleotides, the CDR3 is TGTGCCAGCGCTCCGGGCCGAAACTACGAGCAGTACTTC. Its protein product is CASAPGRNYEQYF.